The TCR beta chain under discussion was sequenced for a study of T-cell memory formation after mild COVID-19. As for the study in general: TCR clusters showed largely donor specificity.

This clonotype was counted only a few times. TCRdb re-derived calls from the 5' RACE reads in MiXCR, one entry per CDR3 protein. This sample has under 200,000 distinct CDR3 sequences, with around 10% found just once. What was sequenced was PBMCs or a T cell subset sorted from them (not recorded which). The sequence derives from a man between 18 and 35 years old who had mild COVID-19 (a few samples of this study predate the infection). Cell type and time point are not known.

The CDR3 sequence is CASSEGAANIQYF. The CDR3 region has the DNA TGTGCCAGCAGTGAGGGCGCCGCAAACATTCAGTACTTC. V usage is TRBV6-1 and J usage is TRBJ2-4; D gene ambiguous. V was clipped by 3 bases and J by 6 bases, with 9 bases between them. CDR3 size: 13 residues. Germline CDR1 reads MNHNS; CDR2 reads SASEGT.